The clone carrying this T cell receptor (beta chain) was observed many times. The data were obtained in a study of T cells in Graves' hyperthyroidism and ophthalmopathy. Diagnoses rested on clinical symptoms, serum thyroxine and TRAb, thyroid ultrasound and orbital computed tomography. The CDR3 regions of TCR beta were amplified from RNA transcripts. First-round RT-PCR with HTBI primers amplified the TCR CDR3 region. TCRdb processed the multiplex PCR reads anew with MiXCR; each CDR3 protein has one entry. Of fewer than 250,000 distinct CDR3 sequences in the sample, around 26% are singletons; the top ten hold around 40%. V lost 6 bases to trimming and J lost 0 bases, with 12 bases between them. CDR1 and CDR2 (germline): SNHLY, FYNNEI. The CDR3 is 15 residues long.

What was sequenced was blood. This TCR derives from a woman aged 40 to 49 with Graves' ophthalmopathy. This sequence joins TRBV2 and TRBJ1-5; tentative D call: TRBD1 (6 bases). As DNA, the CDR3 is TGTGCCAGCAGAGCGGACAGATTTAGCAATCAGCCCCAGCATTTT. This gives the protein CASRADRFSNQPQHF.